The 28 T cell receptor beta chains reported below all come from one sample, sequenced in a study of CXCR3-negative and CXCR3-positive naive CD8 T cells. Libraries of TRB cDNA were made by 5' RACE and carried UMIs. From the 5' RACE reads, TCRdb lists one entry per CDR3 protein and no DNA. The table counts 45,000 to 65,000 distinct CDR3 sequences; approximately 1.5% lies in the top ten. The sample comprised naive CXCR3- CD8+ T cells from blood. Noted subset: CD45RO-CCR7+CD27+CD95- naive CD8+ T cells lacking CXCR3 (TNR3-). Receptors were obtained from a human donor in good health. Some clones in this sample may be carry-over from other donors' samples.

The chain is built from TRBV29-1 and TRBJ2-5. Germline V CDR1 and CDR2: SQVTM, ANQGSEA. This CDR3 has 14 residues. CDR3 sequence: CSALLSGSQETQYF.

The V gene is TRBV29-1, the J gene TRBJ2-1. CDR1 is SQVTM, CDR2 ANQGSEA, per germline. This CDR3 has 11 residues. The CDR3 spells CSVDLLNEQFF.

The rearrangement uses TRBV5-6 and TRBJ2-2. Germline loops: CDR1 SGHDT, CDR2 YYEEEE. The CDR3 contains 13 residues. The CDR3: CASSLEGTGELFF.

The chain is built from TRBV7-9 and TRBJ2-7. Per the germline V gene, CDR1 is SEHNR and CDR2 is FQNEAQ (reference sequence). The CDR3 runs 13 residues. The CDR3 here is CASSTGIPYEQYF.

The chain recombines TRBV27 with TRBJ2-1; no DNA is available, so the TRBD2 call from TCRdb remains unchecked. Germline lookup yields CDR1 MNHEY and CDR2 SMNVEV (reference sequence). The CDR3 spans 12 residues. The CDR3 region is CASLGPGLGQFF.

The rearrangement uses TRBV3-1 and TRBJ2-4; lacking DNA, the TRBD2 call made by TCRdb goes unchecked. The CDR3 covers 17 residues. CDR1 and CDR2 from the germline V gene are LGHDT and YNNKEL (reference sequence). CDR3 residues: CASSQDRRNLAKNIQYF.

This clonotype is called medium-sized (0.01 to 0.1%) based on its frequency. CDR3 in amino acids: CASSHAGTGSYEQYF. The chain couples TRBV4-3 to TRBJ2-7; the TRBD1 assignment by TCRdb is unverifiable without DNA. This CDR3 is 15 amino acids long. Germline V gene data show CDR1 as LGHNA and CDR2 as YSLEER.

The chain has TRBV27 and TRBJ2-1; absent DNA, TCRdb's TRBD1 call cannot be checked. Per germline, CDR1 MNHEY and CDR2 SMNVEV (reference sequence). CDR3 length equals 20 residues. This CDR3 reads CASSLLGGNVLFSSYNEQFF.

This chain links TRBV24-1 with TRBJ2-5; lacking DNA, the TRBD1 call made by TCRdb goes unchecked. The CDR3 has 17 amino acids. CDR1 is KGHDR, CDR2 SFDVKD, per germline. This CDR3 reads CATSAGQGPGLPETQYF.

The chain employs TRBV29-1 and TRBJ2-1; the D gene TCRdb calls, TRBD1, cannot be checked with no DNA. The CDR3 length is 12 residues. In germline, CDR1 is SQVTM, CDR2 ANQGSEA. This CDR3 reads CSVDMDRGEQFF.

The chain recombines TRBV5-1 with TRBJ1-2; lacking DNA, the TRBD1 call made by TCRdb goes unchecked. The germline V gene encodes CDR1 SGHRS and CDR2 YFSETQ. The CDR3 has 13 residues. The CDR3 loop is CASSPGQNYGYTF. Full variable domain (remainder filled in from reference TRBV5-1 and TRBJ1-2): KAGVTQTPRYLIKTRGQQVTLSCSPISGHRSVSWYQQTPGQGLQFLFEYFSETQRNKGNFPGRFSGRQFSNSRSEMNVSTLELGDSALYLCASSPGQNYGYTFGSGTRLTVV.

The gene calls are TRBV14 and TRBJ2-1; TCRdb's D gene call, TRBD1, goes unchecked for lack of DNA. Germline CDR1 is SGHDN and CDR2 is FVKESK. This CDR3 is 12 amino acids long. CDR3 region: CASSHQGYEQFF.

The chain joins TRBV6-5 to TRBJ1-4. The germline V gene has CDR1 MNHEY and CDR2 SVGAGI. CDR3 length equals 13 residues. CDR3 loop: CASSYPGDEKLFF.

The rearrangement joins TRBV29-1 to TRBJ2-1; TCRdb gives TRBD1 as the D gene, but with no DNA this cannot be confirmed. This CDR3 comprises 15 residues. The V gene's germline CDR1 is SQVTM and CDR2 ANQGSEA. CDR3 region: CSVDFPWGLNNEQFF.

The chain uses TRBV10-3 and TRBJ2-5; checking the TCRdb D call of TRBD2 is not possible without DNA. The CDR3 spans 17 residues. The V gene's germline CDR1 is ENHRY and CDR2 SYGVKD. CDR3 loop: CAISLTSVGFFGETQYF.

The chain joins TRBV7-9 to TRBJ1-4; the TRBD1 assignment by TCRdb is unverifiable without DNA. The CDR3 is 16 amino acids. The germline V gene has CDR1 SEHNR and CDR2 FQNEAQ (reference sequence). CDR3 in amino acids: CASSQRQGLANEKLFF.

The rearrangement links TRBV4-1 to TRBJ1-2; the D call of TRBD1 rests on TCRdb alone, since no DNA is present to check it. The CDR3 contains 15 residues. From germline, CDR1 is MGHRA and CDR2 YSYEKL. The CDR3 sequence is CASSEESSDSYGYTF.

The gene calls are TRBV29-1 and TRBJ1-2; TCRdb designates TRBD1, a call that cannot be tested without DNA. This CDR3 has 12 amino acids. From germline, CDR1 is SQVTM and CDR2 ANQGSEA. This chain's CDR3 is CSMWGGGDGYTF. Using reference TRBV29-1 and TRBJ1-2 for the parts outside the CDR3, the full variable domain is SAVISQKPSRDICQRGTSLTIQCQVDSQVTMMFWYRQQPGQSLTLIATANQGSEATYESGFVIDKFPISRPNLTFSTLTVSNMSPEDSSIYLCSMWGGGDGYTFGSGTRLTVV.

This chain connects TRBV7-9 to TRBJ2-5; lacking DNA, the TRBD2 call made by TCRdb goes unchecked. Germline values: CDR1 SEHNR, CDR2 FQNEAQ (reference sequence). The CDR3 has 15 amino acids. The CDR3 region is CASSPSAGLWETQYF.

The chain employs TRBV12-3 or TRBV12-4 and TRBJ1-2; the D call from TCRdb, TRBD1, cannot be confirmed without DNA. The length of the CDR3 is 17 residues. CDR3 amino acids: CASSGGDRLIPLYGYTF.

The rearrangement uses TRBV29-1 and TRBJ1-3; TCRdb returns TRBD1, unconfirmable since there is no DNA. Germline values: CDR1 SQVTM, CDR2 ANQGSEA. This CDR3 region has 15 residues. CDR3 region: CSVEGTSSSGNTIYF.

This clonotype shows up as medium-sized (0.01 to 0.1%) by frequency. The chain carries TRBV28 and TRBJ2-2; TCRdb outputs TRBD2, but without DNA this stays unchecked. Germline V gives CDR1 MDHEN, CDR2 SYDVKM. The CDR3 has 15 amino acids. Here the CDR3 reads CASSLTGVGTGELFF.

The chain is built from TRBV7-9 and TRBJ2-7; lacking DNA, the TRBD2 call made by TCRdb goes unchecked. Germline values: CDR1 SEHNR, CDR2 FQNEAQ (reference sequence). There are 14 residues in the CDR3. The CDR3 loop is CASSLGRGRHEQYF.

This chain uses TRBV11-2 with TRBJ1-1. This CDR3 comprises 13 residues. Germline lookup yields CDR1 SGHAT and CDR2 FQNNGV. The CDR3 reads CASSSSMDTEAFF.

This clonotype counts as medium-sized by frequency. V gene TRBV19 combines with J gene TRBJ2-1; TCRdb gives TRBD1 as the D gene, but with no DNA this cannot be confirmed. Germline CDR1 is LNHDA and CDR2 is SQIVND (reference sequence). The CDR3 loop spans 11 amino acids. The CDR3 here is CASYSGTAIDF.

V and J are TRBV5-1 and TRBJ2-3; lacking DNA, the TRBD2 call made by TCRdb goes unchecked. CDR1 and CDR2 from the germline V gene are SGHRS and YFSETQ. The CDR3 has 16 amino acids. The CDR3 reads CASSLSRSGGTDTQYF.

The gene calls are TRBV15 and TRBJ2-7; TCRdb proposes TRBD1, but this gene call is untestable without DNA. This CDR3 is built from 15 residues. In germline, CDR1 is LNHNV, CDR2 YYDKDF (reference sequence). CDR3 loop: CATSRTGQGYHEQYF.

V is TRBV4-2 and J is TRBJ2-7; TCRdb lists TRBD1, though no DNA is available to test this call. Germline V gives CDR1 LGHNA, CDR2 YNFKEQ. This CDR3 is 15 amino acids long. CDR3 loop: CASSQSGAGTYEQYF.